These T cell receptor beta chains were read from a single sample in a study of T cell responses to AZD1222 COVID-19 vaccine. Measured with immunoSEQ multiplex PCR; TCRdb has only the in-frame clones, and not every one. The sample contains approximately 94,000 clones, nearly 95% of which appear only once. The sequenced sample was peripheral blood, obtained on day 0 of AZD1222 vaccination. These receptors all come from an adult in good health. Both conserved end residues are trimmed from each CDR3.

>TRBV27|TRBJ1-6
ASSPLLAGGGSYNSPLH
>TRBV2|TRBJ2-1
ASSERGYNEQF
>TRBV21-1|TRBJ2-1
ASSKGYGANEQF
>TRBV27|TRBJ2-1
ASSLPGISSYNEQF
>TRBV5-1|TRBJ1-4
ASSLAGSDEKLF
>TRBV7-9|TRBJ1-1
ASSVVDTEAF
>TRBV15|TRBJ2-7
ATRNPKDEQY
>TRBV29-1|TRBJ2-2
SVEGTVLGGELF
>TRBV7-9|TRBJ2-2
ASSSLPGLRGPGELF
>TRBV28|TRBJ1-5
ASSFADSNQPQH
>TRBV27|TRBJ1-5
ASSFERGNQPQH
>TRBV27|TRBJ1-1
ASSPIGQSNTEAF
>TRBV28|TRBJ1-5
ASSPSRQGYQPQH
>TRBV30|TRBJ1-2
AWNLISNYGYT
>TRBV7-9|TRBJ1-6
ASSLGPDSPLH
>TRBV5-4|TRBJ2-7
ASSSAKDLDYEQY
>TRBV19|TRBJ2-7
ASRGSGPTYEQY